The rows below give T cell receptor beta chains drawn from one sample of a study of T cell responses to AZD1222 COVID-19 vaccine. This table comes from immunoSEQ multiplex PCR, and its TCRdb copy is limited to in-frame clones, with some not included. The repertoire includes under 170,000 clones, around 90% of them detected once, and about 3.6% sits in the top ten. Sample: peripheral blood, taken 28 days after the second AZD1222 dose. These TCRs come from an adult who received the AZD1222 COVID-19 vaccine. Both conserved end residues are part of each CDR3. The D gene is left open where the match is weak. Clone size appears in some rows only: once, few, many, or a class for an expanded clone.

cdr3_nt cdr3_aa j_call v_call clone_size d_call
TGTGCCACCAGTGATTTGGGGTCCGGCCGGGACGATGAGCAGTTCTTC CATSDLGSGRDDEQFF TRBJ2-1 TRBV24-1 once -
TGTGCCAGCAGCACCGGGACTAGTTCTATGTTTTTT CASSTGTSSMFF TRBJ2-2 TRBV11-2 - TRBD2
TGTGCCAGCAGCCATTCCACCGGGGAGCTGTTTTTT CASSHSTGELFF TRBJ2-2 TRBV28 - -
TGCGCCAGCAGCCAGACGGAGGCCCAGGGTTCACCCCTCCACTTT CASSQTEAQGSPLHF TRBJ1-6 TRBV5-1 - -
TGTGCCAGCAGCTTGGCTCCGGGGGCGTACAATGAGCAGTTCTTC CASSLAPGAYNEQFF TRBJ2-1 TRBV5-4 - -
TGTGCCAGCAGTTTAGAGGGTGAGACTGAAGCTTTCTTT CASSLEGETEAFF TRBJ1-1 TRBV12-3/TRBV12-4 - -
TGTGCCGGAAACAGGGGAGGAAATGGCTACACCTTC CAGNRGGNGYTF TRBJ1-2 TRBV28 - TRBD1
TGTGCCAGCAGTTCGGACAGGGGGAACACCGGGGAGCTGTTTTTT CASSSDRGNTGELFF TRBJ2-2 TRBV27 - TRBD1
TGTGCCAGCAGCTGGGGACAGTCCACAGATACGCAGTATTTT CASSWGQSTDTQYF TRBJ2-3 TRBV5-6 - TRBD1
TGTGCCAGCAGCTTAGGAGGACAGGGCCCCTACAATGAGCAGTTCTTC CASSLGGQGPYNEQFF TRBJ2-1 TRBV11-3 - TRBD1
TGCGCCAGCAGCCAATCAGGGGGCGCAGATACGCAGTATTTT CASSQSGGADTQYF TRBJ2-3 TRBV4-3 once TRBD1
TGTGCCAGCAGCTCCGGAGGGGGAGGGTACGAGCAGTACTTC CASSSGGGGYEQYF TRBJ2-7 TRBV11-2 - -
TGTGCCAGCAGCTTAAACGTTTTTACTGCAGGGGGTGAGCAGTACTTC CASSLNVFTAGGEQYF TRBJ2-7 TRBV7-2 once TRBD1
TGTGCCACCAGCAGAGATGTAGTGGTGGGACAGGATAATCAGCCCCAGCATTTT CATSRDVVVGQDNQPQHF TRBJ1-5 TRBV15 once TRBD1
TGTGCCAGCACCCGACCCCCGGAGCTAATCGGCTACACCTTC CASTRPPELIGYTF TRBJ1-2 TRBV27 once -
TGTGCCAGCAGCCAAGGAAGCGGGAGACGATACAATGAGCAGTTCTTC CASSQGSGRRYNEQFF TRBJ2-1 TRBV3-1/TRBV3-2 once TRBD2
TGTGCCACCAGTGATCCCAGATCGAACACTGAAGCTTTCTTT CATSDPRSNTEAFF TRBJ1-1 TRBV24-1 - -
TGTGCCAGTAGTACCGGACAGGCCACCTCCTACGAGCAGTACTTC CASSTGQATSYEQYF TRBJ2-7 TRBV19 once TRBD1
TGTGCCAGCAGTTCTACCTGGGACAGCTCGCCCAGCGGCTACACCTTC CASSSTWDSSPSGYTF TRBJ1-2 TRBV27 - TRBD1
TGTGCTAGTGGTCCCAGTCCCAGGGGCTTCACAGATACGCAGTATTTT CASGPSPRGFTDTQYF TRBJ2-3 TRBV12-5 - -
TGTGCCAGCAGTATGTCACATGTTCTCTCCTACAATGAGCAGTTCTTC CASSMSHVLSYNEQFF TRBJ2-1 TRBV27 - -
TGTGCCAGCAGACCGGACGGCGGCGGGGAGCTGTTTTTT CASRPDGGGELFF TRBJ2-2 TRBV11-2 - -